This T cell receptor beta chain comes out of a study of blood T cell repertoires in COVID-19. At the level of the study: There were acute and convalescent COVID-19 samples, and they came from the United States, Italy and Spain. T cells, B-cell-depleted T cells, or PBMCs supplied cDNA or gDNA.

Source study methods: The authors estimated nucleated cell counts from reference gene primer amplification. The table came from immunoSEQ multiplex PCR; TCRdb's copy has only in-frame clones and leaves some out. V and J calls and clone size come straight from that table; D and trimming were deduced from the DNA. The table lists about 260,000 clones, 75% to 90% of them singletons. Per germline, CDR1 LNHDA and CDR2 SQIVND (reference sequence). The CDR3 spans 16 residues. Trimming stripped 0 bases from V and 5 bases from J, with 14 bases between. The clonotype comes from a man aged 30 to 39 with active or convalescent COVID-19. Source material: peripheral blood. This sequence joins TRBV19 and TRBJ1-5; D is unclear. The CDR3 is CASSIDPTELYQPQHF. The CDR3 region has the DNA TGTGCCAGTAGTATAGATCCGACTGAATTGTATCAGCCCCAGCATTTT.